This T cell receptor (beta chain) was documented in a study of spatial heterogeneity in lung cancer. Study findings and constraints: Counts that tracked tumor mutation counts were those of expanded intratumoral alpha and beta TCRs.

As to time point: sample taken at primary tumor resection. V was cut by 0 bases and J by 0 bases, with 3 bases left in between. The CDR3 covers 14 residues. CDR1 ENHRY and CDR2 SYGVKD come from the germline V gene. This clonotype was picked up many times. Its antigen is not known. From the 5' RACE reads, TCRdb called clonotypes with MiXCR, one entry per CDR3 protein. The data contain about 8,100 distinct CDR3 sequences, around 5.4% of them singletons. Sample: lung tumor tissue, taken at surgery. The chain joins TRBV10-3 to TRBJ1-3; D gene ambiguous. The sequence derives from a male donor with early-stage non-small cell lung cancer. CDR3 in amino acids: CAISESVSGNTIYF. CDR3 DNA sequence: TGTGCCATCAGTGAGTCAGTCTCTGGAAACACCATATATTTT.